Below, one TCR beta chain is given with its context. Its antigen is as yet unknown. This CDR3 region has 16 residues. V was pared by 6 bases and J by 0 bases, with 10 bases of the junction left unmatched. Germline V gene lookup returns CDR1 KGHSH and CDR2 LQKENI. These data are taken from a study of shared clonotypes between healthy human individuals. Assay used: immunoSEQ multiplex PCR; TCRdb lists only in-frame clones, some missing. The data show 2 million to 2.5 million clones, around 95% seen once. Study outcomes and limitations: In contrast to clonotypes shared by all four donors, non-shared clonotypes had lower generation probabilities.

The chain is built from TRBV18 and TRBJ2-5, with 7 bases matching TRBD1. The receptor comes from a man aged 18 to 30 in good health. Material: naive CD4+ T cells sorted from blood. Subset given: CD45RA+ positively selected. CDR3 sequence reads: CASSRPPGQNQETQYF. As DNA, the CDR3 is TGTGCCAGCTCTCGCCCCCCGGGACAGAACCAAGAGACCCAGTACTTC.